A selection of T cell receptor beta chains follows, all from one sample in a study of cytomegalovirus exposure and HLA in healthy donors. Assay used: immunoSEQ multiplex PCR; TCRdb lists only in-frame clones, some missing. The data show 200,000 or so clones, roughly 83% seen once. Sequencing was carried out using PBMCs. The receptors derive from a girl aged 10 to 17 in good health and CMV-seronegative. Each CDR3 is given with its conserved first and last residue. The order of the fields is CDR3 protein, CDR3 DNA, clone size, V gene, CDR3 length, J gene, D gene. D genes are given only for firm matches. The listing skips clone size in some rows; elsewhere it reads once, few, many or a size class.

cdr3_aa: CASSQEPRGYTEAFF
cdr3_nt: TGCGCCAGCAGCCAAGAACCTCGAGGCTACACTGAAGCTTTCTTT
clone_size: NA
v_call: TRBV4-1
cdr3_length: 15
j_call: TRBJ1-1
d_call: NA

cdr3_aa: CASSSGAGMNTEAFF
cdr3_nt: TGTGCCAGTAGCTCGGGAGCCGGTATGAACACTGAAGCTTTCTTT
clone_size: NA
v_call: TRBV19
cdr3_length: 15
j_call: TRBJ1-1
d_call: NA

cdr3_aa: CASSPPPRFGSTDTQYF
cdr3_nt: TGTGCCAGCAGCCCCCCTCCGCGATTTGGTAGCACAGATACGCAGTATTTT
clone_size: NA
v_call: TRBV28
cdr3_length: 17
j_call: TRBJ2-3
d_call: NA

cdr3_aa: CASSLAGYTEAFF
cdr3_nt: TGCGCCAGCAGCTTGGCCGGGTACACTGAAGCTTTCTTT
clone_size: NA
v_call: TRBV5-1
cdr3_length: 13
j_call: TRBJ1-1
d_call: NA

cdr3_aa: CASSPNGVGTKNIQYF
cdr3_nt: TGTGCCAGCAGCCCGAACGGGGTTGGTACCAAAAACATTCAGTACTTC
clone_size: NA
v_call: TRBV7-9
cdr3_length: 16
j_call: TRBJ2-4
d_call: NA

cdr3_aa: CASSDGPGGLGTEAFF
cdr3_nt: TGTGCCAGCAGTGATGGACCGGGGGGGCTGGGCACTGAAGCTTTCTTT
clone_size: few
v_call: TRBV2
cdr3_length: 16
j_call: TRBJ1-1
d_call: NA

cdr3_aa: CASSSAYEQYF
cdr3_nt: TGTGCCAGCAGCTCCGCCTACGAGCAGTACTTC
clone_size: few
v_call: TRBV7-2
cdr3_length: 11
j_call: TRBJ2-7
d_call: NA

cdr3_aa: CASSPRGRPNTEAFF
cdr3_nt: TGTGCCAGCTCACCACGAGGGAGACCGAACACTGAAGCTTTCTTT
clone_size: NA
v_call: TRBV18
cdr3_length: 15
j_call: TRBJ1-1
d_call: NA

cdr3_aa: CASKDRGLNRIYTF
cdr3_nt: TGTGCCAGCAAAGACAGGGGTTTGAATAGGATTTACACCTTC
clone_size: few
v_call: TRBV2
cdr3_length: 14
j_call: TRBJ1-2
d_call: TRBD1

cdr3_aa: CASSGQAAYEQYF
cdr3_nt: TGTGCCAGCAGTGGACAGGCCGCCTACGAGCAGTACTTC
clone_size: NA
v_call: TRBV2
cdr3_length: 13
j_call: TRBJ2-7
d_call: NA